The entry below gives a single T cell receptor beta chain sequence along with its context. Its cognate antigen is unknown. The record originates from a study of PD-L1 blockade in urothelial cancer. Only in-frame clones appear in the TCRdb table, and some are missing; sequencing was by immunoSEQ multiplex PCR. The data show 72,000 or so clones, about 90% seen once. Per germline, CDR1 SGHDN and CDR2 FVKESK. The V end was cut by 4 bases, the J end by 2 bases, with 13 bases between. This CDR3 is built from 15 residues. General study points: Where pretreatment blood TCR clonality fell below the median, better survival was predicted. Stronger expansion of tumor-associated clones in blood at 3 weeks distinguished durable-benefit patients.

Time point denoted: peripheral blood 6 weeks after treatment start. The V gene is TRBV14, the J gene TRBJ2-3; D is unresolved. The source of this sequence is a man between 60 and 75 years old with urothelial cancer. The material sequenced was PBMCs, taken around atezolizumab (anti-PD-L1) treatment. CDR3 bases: TGTGCCAGCAGCCGACAACTGATCGCCACAGATACGCAGTATTTT. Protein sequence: CASSRQLIATDTQYF.